One and the same sample provided the 8 T cell receptor beta chains below, sequenced in a study of CD8+ T cells in alopecia areata. cDNA serving as the sequencing template came from extracted, reverse transcribed RNA. Using immunoSEQ multiplex PCR, the repertoire was profiled, and TCRdb retains in-frame clones only, with some absent. The sample consists of 140,000 to 150,000 clones, around 49% of them appearing once. The source material was CD4+ T cells sorted from blood, sampled at week 0. The receptors derive from a human donor with alopecia areata.

The rearrangement joins TRBV29-1 to TRBJ2-4; 7 bases map to TRBD1. The CDR3 sequence is 17 residues long. V shed 0 bases and J 0 bases; nucleotides not matched to a gene: 8. Looked up from germline, CDR1 is SQVTM and CDR2 is ANQGSEA. The CDR3 here is CSVEDLRQGLAKNIQYF. The CDR3 coding sequence is TGCAGCGTTGAAGATCTTCGACAGGGTTTAGCCAAAAACATTCAGTACTTC.

The chain recombines TRBV29-1 with TRBJ2-2; D possibly corresponds to TRBD2 (5 bases). The CDR3 has 13 amino acids. Deletions cut 8 bases from V and 4 bases from J, with 14 bases between. In germline, CDR1 is SQVTM, CDR2 ANQGSEA. In nucleotides, the CDR3 is TGCAGCTCCTCTGGACTGGGCACCGGGGAGCTGTTTTTT. Its protein product is CSSSGLGTGELFF.

This clone was detected only a few times. This chain links TRBV19 with TRBJ2-1, with D possibly TRBD1 on 6 matching bases. The CDR3 runs 12 residues. Trimming cost V 6 bases and J 8 bases, with 11 bases left between them. Germline V lookup: CDR1 LNHDA, CDR2 SQIVND (reference sequence). The CDR3 protein is CASRNRVHEQFF. The DNA for the CDR3 is TGTGCCAGTAGAAACAGGGTCCATGAGCAGTTCTTC.

This clone showed up just a few times. The rearrangement uses TRBV4-1 and TRBJ1-5; the match to TRBD1 covers 7 bases. V shed 4 bases, J shed 6 bases, and the junction held 9 bases outside the gene matches. Germline CDR1 is MGHRA and CDR2 is YSYEKL. This CDR3 is 15 amino acids long. The CDR3 DNA is TGCGCCAGCAGCCTTGGGACAGCCGGCGGTCAGCCCCAGCATTTT. Translated: CASSLGTAGGQPQHF.

This clone appeared a single time. The chain carries TRBV9 and TRBJ2-5, with 11 bases identical to TRBD2. After removal of 2 bases from V and 4 bases from J, the junction contained 1 base not matched to a gene. The germline CDR1 and CDR2 sequences are SGDLS and YYNGEE. The CDR3 has 14 residues. The CDR3 region has the DNA TGTGCCAGCAGCGTTAGCGGGAGGGGAGAGACCCAGTACTTC. Amino acid sequence: CASSVSGRGETQYF. Looking up the rest from reference TRBV9 and TRBJ2-5 gives the full variable domain: DSGVTQTPKHLITATGQRVTLRCSPRSGDLSVYWYQQSLDQGLQFLIQYYNGEERAKGNILERFSAQQFPDLHSELNLSSLELGDSALYFCASSVSGRGETQYFGPGTRLLVL.

The J gene is TRBJ2-1, the V gene TRBV5-1, with TRBD2 matching 7 bases. V dropped 1 base and J dropped 4; count of bases not matched to a gene: 20. The CDR3 covers 20 residues. Germline CDR1 SGHRS, CDR2 YFSETQ. The CDR3 here is CASSLPTVRGSGQGYNEQFF. In DNA, the CDR3 is TGCGCCAGCAGCTTGCCCACTGTCCGGGGTAGCGGGCAAGGGTACAATGAGCAGTTCTTC. The whole variable domain, remainder taken from reference TRBV5-1 and TRBJ2-1, is KAGVTQTPRYLIKTRGQQVTLSCSPISGHRSVSWYQQTPGQGLQFLFEYFSETQRNKGNFPGRFSGRQFSNSRSEMNVSTLELGDSALYLCASSLPTVRGSGQGYNEQFFGPGTRLTVL.

This chain joins TRBV6-5 and TRBJ2-7; possibly TRBD1 or TRBD2 for D (5 bases each). CDR1 and CDR2 from the germline V gene are MNHEY and SVGAGI. The CDR3 loop spans 14 amino acids. Trimming stripped 7 bases from V and 7 bases from J, with 20 bases between. DNA for the CDR3: TGTGCCAGCACCACGGGGCAGGGTAGGGATGAGCAGTACTTC. It is translated as CASTTGQGRDEQYF.

The rearrangement links TRBV29-1 to TRBJ1-3; the D gene is possibly TRBD1 (6 bases). The V end lost 4 bases, the J end lost 7 bases, and 11 bases lay between the germline ends. Germline loops: CDR1 SQVTM, CDR2 ANQGSEA. The CDR3 is 12 amino acids. CDR3 coding DNA: TGCAGCGTTGTCCAGGGGTGGAACACCATATATTTT. Translated, it gives CSVVQGWNTIYF.